The rows below give T cell receptor beta chains drawn from one sample of a study of blood T cell repertoires in COVID-19. The method was immunoSEQ multiplex PCR; TCRdb's version includes in-frame clones alone and lacks a portion of them. The table records some 46,000 clones, 80% to 90% of them present only once. Specimen: peripheral blood. All receptors come from a man between 50 and 59 years old with acute or convalescent COVID-19. Both conserved end residues are part of each CDR3. A D gene is named only where the DNA matches it firmly. The listing skips clone size in some rows; elsewhere it reads once, few, many or a size class.

D gene	clone size	J gene	V gene	CDR3 protein	CDR3 DNA
TRBD1	-	TRBJ1-2	TRBV18	CASSPYRGEPEANYGYTF	TGTGCCAGCTCACCGTACAGGGGCGAACCCGAAGCTAACTATGGCTACACCTTC
-	-	TRBJ1-2	TRBV12-3/TRBV12-4	CASSLRTAYGYTF	TGTGCCAGCAGTTTGCGGACAGCCTATGGCTACACCTTC
TRBD2	-	TRBJ2-2	TRBV24-1	CATSDLGAGAHGELFF	TGTGCCACCAGTGATTTGGGGGCGGGAGCGCACGGGGAGCTGTTTTTT
-	-	TRBJ2-2	TRBV11-2	CASSPTSIPTGELFF	TGTGCCAGCAGCCCAACTAGCATTCCCACCGGGGAGCTGTTTTTT
-	-	TRBJ1-1	TRBV28	CASSDPGFMNTEAFF	TGTGCCAGCAGTGACCCCGGGTTCATGAACACTGAAGCTTTCTTT
TRBD2	-	TRBJ2-5	TRBV5-1	CASSLVPAGTQETQYF	TGCGCCAGCAGCTTGGTACCAGCGGGGACCCAAGAGACCCAGTACTTC
TRBD2	-	TRBJ2-1	TRBV6-2/TRBV6-3	CASSPGAGGLRDEQFF	TGTGCCAGCAGTCCCGGTGCGGGGGGGCTTCGGGATGAGCAGTTCTTC
TRBD2	-	TRBJ2-1	TRBV4-2	CASSHAGGQRGGNEQFF	TGTGCCAGCAGCCATGCGGGCGGGCAGCGGGGGGGGAATGAGCAGTTCTTC
-	-	TRBJ1-4	TRBV24-1	CATSDFAAVGGSNEKLFF	TGTGCCACCAGTGATTTTGCCGCGGTGGGAGGATCTAATGAAAAACTGTTTTTT
TRBD1	-	TRBJ1-2	TRBV27	CASWDRGRDYGYTF	TGTGCCAGCTGGGACAGGGGGCGCGACTATGGCTACACCTTC
-	-	TRBJ1-2	TRBV5-6	CASSFLQANYGYTF	TGTGCCAGCAGCTTCCTACAGGCTAACTATGGCTACACCTTC
-	-	TRBJ1-2	TRBV12-3/TRBV12-4	CASSLDQDGYTF	TGTGCCAGCAGTTTAGATCAGGATGGCTACACCTTC
-	-	TRBJ2-7	TRBV7-3	CASSLRAGPSYEQYF	TGTGCCAGCAGCTTACGAGCGGGCCCCTCGTACGAGCAGTACTTC
-	-	TRBJ1-1	TRBV7-2	CAAQRGGGTEAFF	TGTGCGGCCCAAAGAGGAGGCGGCACTGAAGCTTTCTTT
TRBD2	once	TRBJ2-6	TRBV30	CAGGAAGANVLTF	TGTGCGGGAGGGGCGGCCGGGGCCAACGTCCTGACTTTC
TRBD2	-	TRBJ2-5	TRBV11-2	CASSLAPPQLAGGRETQYF	TGTGCCAGCAGCTTAGCCCCCCCTCAACTAGCGGGGGGGAGAGAGACCCAGTACTTC
-	once	TRBJ2-2	TRBV5-6	CASSLAGQSAGELFF	TGTGCCAGCAGCTTGGCGGGACAAAGCGCCGGGGAGCTGTTTTTT
-	-	TRBJ2-5	TRBV14	CASSQDSQVGRETQYF	TGTGCCAGCAGCCAAGATTCTCAGGTGGGGCGAGAGACCCAGTACTTC
TRBD2	-	TRBJ2-1	TRBV15	CATSGLAGNNNEQFF	TGTGCCACTAGCGGGCTAGCGGGGAACAACAATGAGCAGTTCTTC
-	-	TRBJ1-1	TRBV11-2	CASSLESAAVTEAFF	TGTGCCAGCAGCTTAGAATCAGCGGCAGTCACTGAAGCTTTCTTT
TRBD1	-	TRBJ2-5	TRBV6-2/TRBV6-3	CASSYSRTGYQETQYF	TGTGCCAGCAGTTACTCGAGGACAGGGTACCAAGAGACCCAGTACTTC
TRBD1	-	TRBJ2-5	TRBV5-1	CASSLDRAGETQYF	TGCGCCAGCAGCCTCGACAGGGCCGGAGAGACCCAGTACTTC
-	-	TRBJ2-7	TRBV7-2	CASSRSGAEQYF	TGTGCCAGCAGCCGCAGTGGGGCCGAGCAGTACTTC
-	-	TRBJ2-2	TRBV3-1/TRBV3-2	CASSQLDTGELFF	TGTGCCAGCAGCCAGTTAGACACCGGGGAGCTGTTTTTT
-	-	TRBJ2-3	TRBV4-3	CASSQDSRVGAPDTQYF	TGCGCCAGCAGCCAAGATAGCAGGGTAGGGGCACCAGATACGCAGTATTTT
-	-	TRBJ2-3	TRBV12-3/TRBV12-4	CASSYRVTQYF	TGTGCCAGCAGCTACAGGGTAACGCAGTATTTT
TRBD1	few	TRBJ2-1	TRBV20-1	CSASRGLEQFF	TGCAGTGCTAGCAGGGGGCTTGAGCAGTTCTTC
TRBD1	-	TRBJ1-5	TRBV19	CASRGQVSNQPQHF	TGTGCCAGTAGGGGACAGGTGAGCAATCAGCCCCAGCATTTT
-	once	TRBJ2-1	TRBV24-1	CATSDPGHTNNEQFF	TGTGCCACCAGTGACCCGGGACATACTAACAATGAGCAGTTCTTC
-	-	TRBJ1-1	TRBV7-2	CASSGWGAGRTEAFF	TGTGCCAGCAGCGGGTGGGGCGCGGGACGGACTGAAGCTTTCTTT
TRBD2	-	TRBJ2-1	TRBV19	CASRKSGKYNEQFF	TGTGCCAGTAGAAAGAGCGGGAAGTACAATGAGCAGTTCTTC
TRBD1	-	TRBJ2-2	TRBV9	CASSFRDSMSYRDTGELFF	TGTGCCAGCAGCTTCCGGGACAGCATGTCTTACCGGGACACCGGGGAGCTGTTTTTT
-	once	TRBJ2-3	TRBV6-6	CASRPQASRTDTQYF	TGTGCCAGCAGACCCCAGGCCAGCCGCACAGATACGCAGTATTTT
-	-	TRBJ2-6	TRBV19	CASSIMSSGANVLTF	TGTGCCAGTAGTATAATGAGCTCTGGGGCCAACGTCCTGACTTTC
TRBD2	once	TRBJ2-1	TRBV2	CASSEGLAGEQFF	TGTGCCAGCAGTGAGGGACTAGCGGGAGAGCAGTTCTTC
-	-	TRBJ1-2	TRBV28	CASSSLTTLYGYTF	TGTGCCAGCAGTTCCCTGACAACCCTATACGGCTACACCTTC
-	-	TRBJ1-4	TRBV12-3/TRBV12-4	CASSLKNTEKLFF	TGTGCCAGCAGTTTAAAGAACACTGAAAAACTGTTTTTT
-	-	TRBJ2-1	TRBV28	CASSFEYNEQFF	TGTGCCAGCAGTTTTGAGTACAATGAGCAGTTCTTC
TRBD2	-	TRBJ2-1	TRBV15	CATSVLAGDEQFF	TGTGCCACCAGCGTACTAGCGGGGGATGAGCAGTTCTTC
-	-	TRBJ1-6	TRBV5-1	CASSPSSYNSPLHF	TGCGCCAGCAGCCCCAGCTCCTATAATTCACCCCTCCACTTT
-	-	TRBJ1-1	TRBV7-9	CASSLFSGNTEAFF	TGTGCCAGCAGCTTATTTTCGGGGAACACTGAAGCTTTCTTT
TRBD2	-	TRBJ2-7	TRBV10-3	CAISSSGGVNEQYF	TGTGCCATCAGTTCAAGCGGGGGTGTGAACGAGCAGTACTTC
TRBD2	few	TRBJ2-5	TRBV5-6	CASSLLPGLIGETQYF	TGTGCCAGCAGCCTCCTACCGGGACTAATCGGAGAGACCCAGTACTTC
TRBD1	once	TRBJ2-3	TRBV2	CASRPDRGDTQYF	TGTGCCAGCAGACCAGACAGGGGGGATACGCAGTATTTT
TRBD2	-	TRBJ2-1	TRBV20-1	CSASQASGDFRNEQFF	TGCAGTGCTAGTCAGGCTAGCGGGGACTTTAGGAATGAGCAGTTCTTC
-	-	TRBJ2-4	TRBV11-2	CASSSSGGKNIQYF	TGTGCCAGCAGCTCATCAGGGGGGAAAAACATTCAGTACTTC
TRBD2	-	TRBJ2-1	TRBV13	CASSPRGREGVYNEQFF	TGTGCCAGCAGCCCCCGAGGACGGGAGGGGGTTTACAATGAGCAGTTCTTC
TRBD2	-	TRBJ2-3	TRBV3-1/TRBV3-2	CASSRRSGGGTDTQYF	TGTGCCAGCAGCCGAAGAAGCGGGGGTGGCACAGATACGCAGTATTTT